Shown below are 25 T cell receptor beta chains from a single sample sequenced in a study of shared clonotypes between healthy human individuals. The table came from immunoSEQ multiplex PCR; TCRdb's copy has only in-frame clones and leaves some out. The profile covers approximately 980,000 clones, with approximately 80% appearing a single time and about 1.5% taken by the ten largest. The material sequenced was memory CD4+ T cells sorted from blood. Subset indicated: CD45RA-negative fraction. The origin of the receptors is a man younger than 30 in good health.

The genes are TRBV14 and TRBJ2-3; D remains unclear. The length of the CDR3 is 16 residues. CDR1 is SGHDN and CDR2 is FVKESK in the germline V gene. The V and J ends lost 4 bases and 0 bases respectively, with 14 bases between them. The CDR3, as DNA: TGTGCCAGCAGCCGAGGCCGACCCACGAGCACAGATACGCAGTATTTT. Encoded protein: CASSRGRPTSTDTQYF.

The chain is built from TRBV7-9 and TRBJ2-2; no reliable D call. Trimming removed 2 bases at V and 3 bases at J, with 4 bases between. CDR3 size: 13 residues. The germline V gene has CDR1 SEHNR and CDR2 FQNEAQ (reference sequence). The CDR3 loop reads CASSLLYTGELFF. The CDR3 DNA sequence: TGTGCCAGCAGCTTACTTTACACCGGGGAGCTGTTTTTT.

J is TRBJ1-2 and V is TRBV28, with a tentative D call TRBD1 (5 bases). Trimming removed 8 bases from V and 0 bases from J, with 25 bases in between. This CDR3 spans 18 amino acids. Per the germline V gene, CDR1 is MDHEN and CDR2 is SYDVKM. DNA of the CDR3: TGTGCCAGCCTCTCTGGGAGTAAGGGACTGGGGGCTAACTATGGCTACACCTTC. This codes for CASLSGSKGLGANYGYTF.

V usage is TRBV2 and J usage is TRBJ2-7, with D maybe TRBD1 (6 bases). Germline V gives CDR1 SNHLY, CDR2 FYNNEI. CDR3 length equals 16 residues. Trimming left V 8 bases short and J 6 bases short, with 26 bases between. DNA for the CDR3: TGTGCCAGCGAACACCGACCTGGCACAGGGTCGAGCGAGCAGTACTTC. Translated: CASEHRPGTGSSEQYF. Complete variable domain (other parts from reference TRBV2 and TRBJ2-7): EPEVTQTPSHQVTQMGQEVILRCVPISNHLYFYWYRQILGQKVEFLVSFYNNEISEKSEIFDDQFSVERPDGSNFTLKIRSTKLEDSAMYFCASEHRPGTGSSEQYFGPGTRLTVT.

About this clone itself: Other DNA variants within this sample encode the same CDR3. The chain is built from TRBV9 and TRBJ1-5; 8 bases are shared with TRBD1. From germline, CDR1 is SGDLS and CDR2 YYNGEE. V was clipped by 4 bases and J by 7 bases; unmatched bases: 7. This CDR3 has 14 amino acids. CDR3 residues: CASSPGQGGQPQHF. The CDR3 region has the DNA TGTGCCAGCAGCCCCGGACAGGGCGGGCAGCCCCAGCATTTT. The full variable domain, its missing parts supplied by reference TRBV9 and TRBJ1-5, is DSGVTQTPKHLITATGQRVTLRCSPRSGDLSVYWYQQSLDQGLQFLIQYYNGEERAKGNILERFSAQQFPDLHSELNLSSLELGDSALYFCASSPGQGGQPQHFGDGTRLSIL.

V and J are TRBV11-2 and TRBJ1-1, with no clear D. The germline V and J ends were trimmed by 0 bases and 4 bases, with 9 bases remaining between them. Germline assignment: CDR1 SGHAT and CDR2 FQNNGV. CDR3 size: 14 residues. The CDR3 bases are TGTGCCAGCAGCTTAGATCAAGGGTTCACTGAAGCTTTCTTT. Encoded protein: CASSLDQGFTEAFF.

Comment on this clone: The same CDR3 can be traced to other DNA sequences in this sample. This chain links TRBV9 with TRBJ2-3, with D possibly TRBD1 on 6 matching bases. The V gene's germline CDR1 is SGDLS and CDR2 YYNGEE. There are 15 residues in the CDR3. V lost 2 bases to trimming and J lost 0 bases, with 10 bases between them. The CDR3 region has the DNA TGTGCCAGCAGCGTGTGGGGGCGAAGCACAGATACGCAGTATTTT. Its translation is CASSVWGRSTDTQYF.

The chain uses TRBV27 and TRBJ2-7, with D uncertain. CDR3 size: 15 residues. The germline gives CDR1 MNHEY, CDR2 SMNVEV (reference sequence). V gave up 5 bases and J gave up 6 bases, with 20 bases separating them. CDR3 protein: CASSLRWTALGEQYF. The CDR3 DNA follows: TGTGCCAGCAGTCTTCGCTGGACGGCCTTAGGCGAGCAGTACTTC.

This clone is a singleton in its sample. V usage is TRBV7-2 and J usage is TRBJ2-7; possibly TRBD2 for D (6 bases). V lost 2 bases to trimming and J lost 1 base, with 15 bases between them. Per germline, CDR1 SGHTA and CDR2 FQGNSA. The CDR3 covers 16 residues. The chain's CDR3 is CASSLTAGTMSYEQYF. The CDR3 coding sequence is TGTGCCAGCAGCTTAACTGCGGGAACAATGTCCTACGAGCAGTACTTC.

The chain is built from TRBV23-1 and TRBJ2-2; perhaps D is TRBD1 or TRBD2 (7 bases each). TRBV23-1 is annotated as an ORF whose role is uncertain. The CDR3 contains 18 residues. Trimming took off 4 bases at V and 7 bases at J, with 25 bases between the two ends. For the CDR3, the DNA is TGCGCCAGCAGTCCCTACCATCAGGGGGAGGGAATCGGCGGGGAGCTGTTTTTT. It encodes CASSPYHQGEGIGGELFF.

CDR3: CASSKEEGRVKGQYF. As DNA, the CDR3 is TGTGCCAGCAGCAAAGAGGAGGGGCGCGTTAAAGGACAGTACTTC. The rearrangement links TRBV21-1 to TRBJ2-7; TRBD2 is the table's D call, not checked against the DNA. TRBV21-1 is listed as a pseudogene. This CDR3 contains 15 residues.

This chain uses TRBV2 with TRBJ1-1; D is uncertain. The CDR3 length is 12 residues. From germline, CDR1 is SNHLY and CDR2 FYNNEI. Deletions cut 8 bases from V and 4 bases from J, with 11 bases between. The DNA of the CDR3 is TGTGCCAGCGGGAGCACGAGCACTGAAGCTTTCTTT. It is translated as CASGSTSTEAFF.

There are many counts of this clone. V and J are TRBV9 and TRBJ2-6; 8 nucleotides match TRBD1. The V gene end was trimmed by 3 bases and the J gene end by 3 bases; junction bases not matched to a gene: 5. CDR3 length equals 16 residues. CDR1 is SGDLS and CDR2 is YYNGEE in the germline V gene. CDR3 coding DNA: TGTGCCAGCAGCGCCTCAGGGGGCAATGGGGCCAACGTCCTGACTTTC. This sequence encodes CASSASGGNGANVLTF.

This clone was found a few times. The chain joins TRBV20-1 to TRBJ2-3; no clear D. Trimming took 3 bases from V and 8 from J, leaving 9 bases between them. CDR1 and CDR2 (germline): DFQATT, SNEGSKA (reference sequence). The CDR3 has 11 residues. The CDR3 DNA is TGCAGTGCTAGTCTAGTGGGTACGCAGTATTTT. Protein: CSASLVGTQYF.

For the CDR3, the DNA is TGCAGCGTTACTACAGGGGGTAACTATGGCTACACCTTC. It encodes CSVTTGGNYGYTF. This chain links TRBV29-1 with TRBJ1-2; 8 bases agree with TRBD1. The CDR3 runs 13 residues. Germline CDR1 SQVTM, CDR2 ANQGSEA. The J segment lost 1 base and the V segment lost 5 bases, leaving 3 bases of the junction unmatched.

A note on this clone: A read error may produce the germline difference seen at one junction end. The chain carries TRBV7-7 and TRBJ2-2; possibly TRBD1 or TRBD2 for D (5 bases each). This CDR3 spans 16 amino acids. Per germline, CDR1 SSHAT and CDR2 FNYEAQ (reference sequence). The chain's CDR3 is CASSPRSGPNTGELFF. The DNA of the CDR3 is TGTGCTAGCAGCCCGAGATCGGGACCCAACACCGGGGAGCTGTTTTTT.

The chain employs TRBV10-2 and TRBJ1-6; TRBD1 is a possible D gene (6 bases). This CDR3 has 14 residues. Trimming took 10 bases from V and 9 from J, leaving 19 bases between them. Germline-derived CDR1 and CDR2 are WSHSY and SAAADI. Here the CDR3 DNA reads TGCGCCACCAGGACTGACGGGGGCTCTTCACCCCTCCACTTT. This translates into CATRTDGGSSPLHF.

As DNA, the CDR3 is TGTGCCAGCAGTCCCACCGGGACAGGGGGAGGGGAGCAGTACTTC. It specifies CASSPTGTGGGEQYF. The chain combines TRBV6-6 with TRBJ2-7; TRBD1 matches at 11 bases. CDR3 length: 15 amino acids. Germline values: CDR1 MNHNY, CDR2 SVGAGI (reference sequence). J gave up 7 bases and V 5 bases, and 10 bases lay outside the gene matches.

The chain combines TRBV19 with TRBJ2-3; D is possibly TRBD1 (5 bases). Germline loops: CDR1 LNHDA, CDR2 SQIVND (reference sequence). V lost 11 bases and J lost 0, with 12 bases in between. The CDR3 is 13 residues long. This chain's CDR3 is CAVRAGSTDTQYF. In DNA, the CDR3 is TGTGCCGTACGGGCAGGGAGCACAGATACGCAGTATTTT.

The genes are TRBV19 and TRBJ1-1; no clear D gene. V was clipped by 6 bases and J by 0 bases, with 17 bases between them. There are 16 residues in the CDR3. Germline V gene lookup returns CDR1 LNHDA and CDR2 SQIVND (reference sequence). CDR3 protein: CASRFGVLTMNTEAFF. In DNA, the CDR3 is TGTGCCAGTAGATTCGGGGTCCTGACTATGAACACTGAAGCTTTCTTT.

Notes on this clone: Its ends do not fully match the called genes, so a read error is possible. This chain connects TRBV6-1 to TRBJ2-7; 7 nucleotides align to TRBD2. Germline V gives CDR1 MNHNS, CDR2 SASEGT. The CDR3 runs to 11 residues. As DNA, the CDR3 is TGTGCCAGCCTCCCGGGGAGGGAGGGTCTCTTC. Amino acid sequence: CASLPGREGLF.

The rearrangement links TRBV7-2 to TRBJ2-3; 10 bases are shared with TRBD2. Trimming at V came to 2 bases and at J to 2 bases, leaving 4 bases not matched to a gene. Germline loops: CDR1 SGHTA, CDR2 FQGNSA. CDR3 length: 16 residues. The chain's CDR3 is CASSLYTSGTTDTQYF. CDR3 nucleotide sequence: TGTGCCAGCAGCTTATATACTAGCGGGACCACAGATACGCAGTATTTT. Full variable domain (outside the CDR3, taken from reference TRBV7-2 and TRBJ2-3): GAGVSQSPSNKVTEKGKDVELRCDPISGHTALYWYRQSLGQGLEFLIYFQGNSAPDKSGLPSDRFSAERTGGSVSTLTIQRTQQEDSAVYLCASSLYTSGTTDTQYFGPGTRLTVL.

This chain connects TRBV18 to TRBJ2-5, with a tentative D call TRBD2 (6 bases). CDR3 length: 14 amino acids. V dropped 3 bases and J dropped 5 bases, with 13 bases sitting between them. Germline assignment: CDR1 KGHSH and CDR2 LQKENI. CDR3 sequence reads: CASSPPSAYETQYF. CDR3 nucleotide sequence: TGTGCCAGCTCACCTCCTAGCGCCTATGAGACCCAGTACTTC.

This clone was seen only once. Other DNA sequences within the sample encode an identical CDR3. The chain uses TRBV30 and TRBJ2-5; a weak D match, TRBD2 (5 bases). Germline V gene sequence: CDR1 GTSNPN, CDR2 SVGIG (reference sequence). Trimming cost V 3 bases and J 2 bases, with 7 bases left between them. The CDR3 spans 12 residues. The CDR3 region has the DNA TGTGCCTGGAGCCCGGGGCAAGAGACCCAGTACTTC. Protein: CAWSPGQETQYF.

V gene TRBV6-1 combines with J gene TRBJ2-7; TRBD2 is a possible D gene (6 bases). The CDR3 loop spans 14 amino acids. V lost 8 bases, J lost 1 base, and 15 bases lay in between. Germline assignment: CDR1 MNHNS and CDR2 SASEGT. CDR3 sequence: CASASGGTSYEQYF. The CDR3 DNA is TGTGCCAGCGCCTCTGGGGGGACTTCCTACGAGCAGTACTTC.